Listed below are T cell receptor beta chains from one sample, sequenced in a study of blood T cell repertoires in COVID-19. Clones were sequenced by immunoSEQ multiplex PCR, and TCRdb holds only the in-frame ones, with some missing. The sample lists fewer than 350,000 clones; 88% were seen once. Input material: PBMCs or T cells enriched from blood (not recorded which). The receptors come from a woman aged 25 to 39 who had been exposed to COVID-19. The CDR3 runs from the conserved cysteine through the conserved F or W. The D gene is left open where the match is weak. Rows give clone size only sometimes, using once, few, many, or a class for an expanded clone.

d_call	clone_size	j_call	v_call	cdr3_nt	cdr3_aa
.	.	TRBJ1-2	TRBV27	TGTGCCAGCAGTTTACGGGGCTATGGCTACACCTTC	CASSLRGYGYTF
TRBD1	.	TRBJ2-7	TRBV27	TGTGCCAGCAGCAAAACGACAGGGCTATTAGGAGAGCAGTACTTC	CASSKTTGLLGEQYF
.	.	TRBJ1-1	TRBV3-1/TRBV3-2	TGTGCCAGCAGCCGGGGGGATGGGACTGAAGCTTTCTTT	CASSRGDGTEAFF
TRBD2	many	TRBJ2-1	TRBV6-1	TGTGCCAGCAGTGTTAGCGGGACCAGCTCCTACAATGAGCAGTTCTTC	CASSVSGTSSYNEQFF
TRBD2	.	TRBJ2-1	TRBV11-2	TGTGCCAGCAGCTTAGATCTGGGGATAGCGGGAGGCATATCCTACAATGAGCAGTTCTTC	CASSLDLGIAGGISYNEQFF
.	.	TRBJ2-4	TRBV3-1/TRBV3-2	TGTGCCAGCAGCCAAAGGGTAGGAGGGCGGGGCAAAAACATTCAGTACTTC	CASSQRVGGRGKNIQYF
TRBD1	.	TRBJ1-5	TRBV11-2	TGTGCCAGCAGCTTATCCGGGACAGGGGCACAGCCCCAGCATTTT	CASSLSGTGAQPQHF
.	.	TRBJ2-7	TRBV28	TGTGCCAGCAGTGGGAGGGGGGAGCAGTACTTC	CASSGRGEQYF
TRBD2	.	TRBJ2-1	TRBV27	TGTGCCAGCAGTTTATTGACTAGCTTAGGCAATTACAATGAGCAGTTCTTC	CASSLLTSLGNYNEQFF
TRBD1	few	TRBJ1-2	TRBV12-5	TGTGCTAGTGGTAACGACAGGGGAGTATATGGCTACACCTTC	CASGNDRGVYGYTF
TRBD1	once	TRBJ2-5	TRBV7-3	TGTGCCAGCAGCTCGGGACAGGGGGAGACCCAGTACTTC	CASSSGQGETQYF
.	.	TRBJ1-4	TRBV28	TGTGCCAGCAGCACCGGGGGGGTCGGATTGAATGAAAAACTGTTTTTT	CASSTGGVGLNEKLFF
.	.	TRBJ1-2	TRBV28	TGTGCCAGCAGTTTAGGCGGTGGCTACACCTTC	CASSLGGGYTF
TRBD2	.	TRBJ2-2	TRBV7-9	TGTGCCAGCAGCTTTCTAGCGGGAGAAGCGGGGGGGAACACCGGGGAGCTGTTTTTT	CASSFLAGEAGGNTGELFF
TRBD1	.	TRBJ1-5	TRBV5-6	TGTGCCAGCCAACAGGGGACCAATCAGCCCCAGCATTTT	CASQQGTNQPQHF
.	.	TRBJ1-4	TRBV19	TGTGCCAGTAGTGTTGGGGGGGCGCGCGAAAAACTGTTTTTT	CASSVGGAREKLFF
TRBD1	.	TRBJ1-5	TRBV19	TGTGCCAGTAGTATGACAGGGAAGGGTTACCATCAGCCCCAGCATTTT	CASSMTGKGYHQPQHF
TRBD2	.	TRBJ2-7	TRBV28	TGTGCCAGCAGTTCCTCTACTGGCGGGAGGCTCTACGAGCAGTACTTC	CASSSSTGGRLYEQYF
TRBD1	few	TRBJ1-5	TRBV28	TGTGCCAGCACGACAGGGGCGGGTCAGCCCCAGCATTTT	CASTTGAGQPQHF
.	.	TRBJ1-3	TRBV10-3	TGTGCCATCAGTGGAATCTCAGGGGTAGGAAACACCATATATTTT	CAISGISGVGNTIYF
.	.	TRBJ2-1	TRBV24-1	TGTGCCACCAGTGATCTTACGTCTAGTCGTGAGCAGTTCTTC	CATSDLTSSREQFF
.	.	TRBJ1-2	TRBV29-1	TGCAGCGTTGAAAGAACGAGACAATCTTCTAACTATGGCTACACCTTC	CSVERTRQSSNYGYTF
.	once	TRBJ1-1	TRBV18	TGTGCCAGTTCAGAGGGGTCGGGGGGATCTTCAGCTTTCTTT	CASSEGSGGSSAFF
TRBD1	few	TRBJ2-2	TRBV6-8	TGTGCCAGCAGTTTGACAGGGGATGGCACCGGGGAGCTGTTTTTT	CASSLTGDGTGELFF
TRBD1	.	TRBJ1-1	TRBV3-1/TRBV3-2	TGTGCCAGCAGCCGAGCCGGGACAGTGATGAACACTGAAGCTTTCTTT	CASSRAGTVMNTEAFF
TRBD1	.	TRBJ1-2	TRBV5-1	TGCGCCAGCAGCTGGACAGGGGCCGGCTATGGCTACACCTTC	CASSWTGAGYGYTF
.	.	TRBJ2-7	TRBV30	TGTGCCTGTCTGATAGCCTACGAGCAGTACTTC	CACLIAYEQYF
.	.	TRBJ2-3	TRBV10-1	TGCGCCAGCAGCGGTAGCGGATTCACAGATACGCAGTATTTT	CASSGSGFTDTQYF